Shown below are 4 T cell receptor beta chains from a single sample sequenced in a study of response to subunit inactivated influenza vaccine. Via MiXCR, TCRdb re-called the RT-PCR reads, giving one row per CDR3 protein. The table lists 300,000 to 350,000 distinct CDR3 sequences, just over 20% of them singletons. This sample comprised PBMCs from blood, obtained less than 22 months after vaccination. The origin of the receptors is a man between 50 and 69 years old who received an inactivated influenza vaccine.

CDR3 nucleotide sequence: TGTGCCAGCAGTTTATTGATTGGGTCCTACGAGCAGTACTTC. Protein: CASSLLIGSYEQYF. This chain links TRBV28 with TRBJ2-7; D is unclear. The CDR3 totals 14 residues. Trimming took off 1 base at V and 1 base at J, with 8 bases between the two ends. Germline V CDR1 and CDR2: MDHEN, SYDVKM.

This clonotype was counted a few times. V gene TRBV12-3 or TRBV12-4 combines with J gene TRBJ1-5; 10 bases map to TRBD1. The CDR3 contains 18 residues. V dropped 2 bases and J dropped 0; count of bases not matched to a gene: 7. CDR3 nucleotide sequence: TGTGCCAGCAGTTTAAGAGACAGGGGGCTTTATAGCAATCAGCCCCAGCATTTT. Translated, it gives CASSLRDRGLYSNQPQHF.

In this sample, this clonotype turned up many times. This chain joins TRBV7-2 and TRBJ1-1; TRBD1 aligns across 7 bases. There are 14 residues in the CDR3. Trimming took 5 bases from V and 6 from J; bases not matched to a gene: 9. Germline V gene data show CDR1 as SGHTA and CDR2 as FQGNSA. In DNA form, the CDR3 reads TGTGCCAGCAGCACCCGACAGGGAAGTCCTGAAGCTTTCTTT. Translation gives CASSTRQGSPEAFF.

The V and J genes are TRBV3-1 and TRBJ1-5, with D possibly being TRBD1 (5 bases). The CDR3 length is 15 residues. Germline assignment: CDR1 LGHDT and CDR2 YNNKEL (reference sequence). The V and J ends lost 1 base and 5 bases respectively, with 12 bases between them. CDR3 protein: CASSQGGDAYQPQHF. CDR3 DNA sequence: TGTGCCAGCAGCCAAGGAGGGGACGCTTATCAGCCCCAGCATTTT.